The 6 T cell receptor beta chains listed next were all sequenced from one sample in a study of T cells in Graves' hyperthyroidism and ophthalmopathy. Authors of the study amplified TCR beta CDR3 regions from RNA transcripts. The TCR CDR3 first-round RT-PCR relied on the HTBI primer set. TCRdb called the multiplex PCR reads again in MiXCR, with one record for every CDR3 protein. The sample includes over 650,000 distinct CDR3 sequences, roughly 46% of them seen just once. Source material: peripheral blood or thyroid tissue (not recorded which). These receptors came from an adult man with Graves' disease, either hyperthyroidism or ophthalmopathy (not recorded which).

This clonotype was seen a handful of times. This chain uses TRBV19 with TRBJ1-5; no clear D. V was clipped by 3 bases and J by 7 bases, with 7 bases between them. Germline CDR1 is LNHDA and CDR2 is SQIVND (reference sequence). This CDR3 is built from 12 residues. DNA of the CDR3: TGTGCCAGTAGTATCGGGAGGCAGCCCCAGCATTTT. This translates into CASSIGRQPQHF.

The rearrangement links TRBV7-7 to TRBJ1-2, with D tentatively TRBD1 (5 bases). CDR1 and CDR2 from the germline V gene are SSHAT and FNYEAQ (reference sequence). The CDR3 contains 15 residues. Trimming left V 4 bases short and J 4 bases short, with 16 bases between. CDR3 loop: CASSSRTSGGYGYTF. CDR3 nucleotide sequence: TGTGCCAGCAGCTCCAGGACTAGCGGGGGCTATGGCTACACCTTC.

The chain joins TRBV7-2 to TRBJ1-4, with D possibly being TRBD1 (5 bases). Trimming took off 1 base at V and 7 bases at J, with 13 bases between the two ends. This CDR3 comprises 15 residues. Germline loops: CDR1 SGHTA, CDR2 FQGNSA. The CDR3 region is CASSLGWGSGEKLFF. The CDR3 coding sequence is TGTGCCAGCAGCTTAGGTTGGGGGAGTGGTGAAAAACTGTTTTTT.

Notes on this clonotype: This clone may be a read error of a much larger clone one base away. The rearrangement joins TRBV10-3 to TRBJ2-7, with 10 bases lining up with TRBD1. The CDR3 runs 14 residues. The ends lost 4 bases at V and 3 bases at J; junction bases unmatched: 3. Germline CDR1 is ENHRY and CDR2 is SYGVKD. The CDR3 reads CAISGGQGIYEQYF. The DNA of the CDR3 is TGTGCCATCAGTGGGGGACAGGGGATCTACGAGCAGTACTTC.

This clonotype has only a few counts. The V gene is TRBV20-1, the J gene TRBJ1-1; D is unclear. V was clipped by 0 bases and J by 0 bases, with 11 bases between them. The CDR3 runs 15 residues. Germline CDR1 is DFQATT and CDR2 is SNEGSKA (reference sequence). The CDR3 nucleotides read TGCAGTGCTAGAGATCTGGCGAGAATGAACACTGAAGCTTTCTTT. This gives the protein CSARDLARMNTEAFF.

This clonotype was counted a single time. The V call is TRBV29-1, the J call TRBJ1-3; D ambiguous. Deletions cut 6 bases from V and 7 bases from J, with 10 bases between. Germline V CDR1 and CDR2: SQVTM, ANQGSEA. CDR3 length: 11 residues. The CDR3 DNA follows: TGCAGCGTCATCTCCTGGAACACCATATATTTT. It codes for CSVISWNTIYF.